Below, 9 T cell receptor beta chains from the same sample are listed, as sequenced in a study of T-cell reconstitution after alpha-beta-depleted transplantation in children (dated by TCRdb to the mid-2010s). Taken with the paper, the label for treatment or condition translates to: allogeneic hematopoietic cell transplantation with graft depleted of TCRalphabeta T cells and CD19 B cells. The method behind the library was PCR. The sample was run on an Illumina HiSeq 2500. TCR libraries were prepared with molecular barcoding, using unique molecular identifiers to normalize TCRbeta repertoire quantification. TCRdb redid the processing of the public reads, applying fastp at Q25 and MiXCR, and retained in-frame beta chains. Records with the same CDR3 protein are collapsed into one entry carrying the most frequent genes and DNA. The sample table records about 27,000 distinct CDR3 sequences; about 6.3% of these occur just once. The ten largest clones represent approximately 7% of the sample.

This specimen was PBMCs, mostly from graft donor cells, taken 180 days after TCRalphabeta/CD19-depleted stem cell transplant. Receptors originate from a male patient between 10 and 17 years old who had a stem cell transplant for acute myeloid leukemia, so the T cells may come from the graft donor.

This clonotype was detected many times. The chain carries TRBV24-1 and TRBJ2-7; 7 bases match TRBD1. J gave up 5 bases and V 3 bases, and 9 bases lay outside the gene matches. This CDR3 region has 15 residues. The germline V gene encodes CDR1 KGHDR and CDR2 SFDVKD. The CDR3 here is CATSDAGTAYDEQYF. Written as DNA, the CDR3 is TGTGCCACCAGTGATGCCGGGACAGCCTACGACGAGCAGTACTTC.

This clonotype was picked up many times. V and J are TRBV11-1 and TRBJ2-6; D is ambiguous. V gave up 5 bases and J gave up 2 bases, with 10 bases separating them. Germline CDR1 SGHAT, CDR2 FQDESV (reference sequence). The CDR3 has 15 residues. The chain's CDR3 is CASSLEQTGANVLTF. CDR3 nucleotides: TGTGCCAGCAGCCTCGAGCAGACTGGGGCCAACGTCCTGACTTTC.

This clonotype was counted many times. V and J are TRBV20-1 and TRBJ2-7, with D perhaps TRBD2 (5 bases). The CDR3 has 15 residues. Looked up from germline, CDR1 is DFQATT and CDR2 is SNEGSKA (reference sequence). The V end lost 1 base, the J end lost 3 bases, and 16 bases lay between the germline ends. CDR3 protein: CSARAQDTAGYEQYF. CDR3 in DNA: TGCAGTGCTAGAGCTCAAGACACGGCGGGCTACGAGCAGTACTTC.

This clonotype has a count of ten or more. The chain has TRBV20-1 and TRBJ1-5; D might be TRBD1 (5 bases). Trimming pared 2 bases from V and 0 bases from J, leaving 14 bases between. CDR1 and CDR2 (germline): DFQATT, SNEGSKA (reference sequence). The CDR3 is made up of 16 amino acids. CDR3 residues: CSARWGGGDSNQPQHF. As DNA, the CDR3 is TGCAGTGCTAGATGGGGGGGAGGGGATAGCAATCAGCCCCAGCATTTT.

This clonotype has a count of ten or more. The J gene is TRBJ2-7, the V gene TRBV20-1; TRBD1 matches 11 bases. The germline V gene has CDR1 DFQATT and CDR2 SNEGSKA (reference sequence). The CDR3 totals 13 residues. The V gene end was trimmed by 5 bases and the J gene end by 3 bases; junction bases not matched to a gene: 3. CDR3 coding DNA: TGCAGTGCTCCCGGGACAGGGGGCTACGAGCAGTACGTC. This gives the protein CSAPGTGGYEQYV.

This clonotype was picked up many times. This chain joins TRBV20-1 and TRBJ1-4; D might be TRBD1 (5 bases). Trimming left V 5 bases short and J 8 bases short, with 15 bases between. This CDR3 comprises 13 residues. Germline loops: CDR1 DFQATT, CDR2 SNEGSKA (reference sequence). Here the CDR3 DNA reads TGCAGTGCTGGGGGTGGTGAGTGGGAAAAACTGTTTTTT. Residues: CSAGGGEWEKLFF.

In its sample, this clonotype was seen many times. The chain combines TRBV27 with TRBJ2-1; TRBD2 aligns across 12 bases. V lost 5 bases to trimming and J lost 8 bases; unmatched junction nucleotides: 7. This CDR3 is built from 15 residues. Germline CDR1 MNHEY, CDR2 SMNVEV (reference sequence). CDR3 protein: CASSLGLAGFDEQFF. In DNA form, the CDR3 reads TGTGCCAGCAGTCTTGGACTAGCGGGGTTTGATGAGCAGTTCTTC.

The CDR3 here is CAFSLRLMVRDTKNIQYF. CDR3 DNA sequence: TGTGCCTTCAGTTTAAGGTTGATGGTAAGGGACACCAAAAACATTCAGTACTTC. The chain employs TRBV12-3 or TRBV12-4 and TRBJ2-4; a possible D gene is TRBD1 (6 bases). The CDR3 covers 18 residues. V gave up 11 bases and J gave up 2 bases, with 28 bases separating them.

This clonotype was found many times. V usage is TRBV14 and J usage is TRBJ2-3; D gene uncertain. This CDR3 is 17 amino acids long. CDR1 and CDR2 (germline): SGHDN, FVKESK. V dropped 0 bases and J dropped 6 bases, with 19 bases sitting between them. The CDR3 loop is CASSQDPSSYPRDTQYF. The CDR3 DNA sequence: TGTGCCAGCAGCCAAGATCCCAGCTCCTACCCGAGGGATACGCAGTATTTT.